This T cell receptor beta chain was documented in a study of T cell repertoires in cytomegalovirus infection. Study-level background: Selected CMV epitopes included recently identified HLA-C-restricted ones as well as well-studied HLA-B-restricted ones. Indications of both CMV infection and matching HLA type were provided by public TCR beta signatures. The study, taken as a whole, reports: Across the ex vivo response, the dominant clonotypes were HLA-C-restricted CMV-specific TCR beta clonotypes. CMV carriers with the relevant HLA were identified by cumulative public TCR beta family frequency.

Germline V gene data show CDR1 as SGHRS and CDR2 as YFSETQ. The CDR3 spans 13 residues. The V and J ends lost 0 bases and 8 bases respectively, with 11 bases between them. As concerns this clonotype: Antigen specificity is unknown.

TCRdb called the reads again in MiXCR, with one record for every CDR3 protein. Here the sample spans some 800,000 distinct CDR3 sequences, approximately 32% being singletons. The receptor comes from a human donor in good health (CMV status not recorded). Some clones in this sample may be carry-over from other donors' samples. The chain combines TRBV5-1 with TRBJ1-1, with a tentative D call TRBD1 (5 bases). The sample in question was cultured CD8+ T cells from PBMCs, obtained from culture after CMV antigen stimulation. The CDR3 DNA is TGCGCCAGCAGCTTGGAAGGGGTGGCGGAAGCTTTCTTT. It specifies CASSLEGVAEAFF.